Sequencing of this T cell receptor beta chain was carried out in a study of T cells in Graves' hyperthyroidism and ophthalmopathy. The TCR beta CDR3 regions underwent amplification using RNA transcripts as the source. The HTBI primer set was used in a first-round RT-PCR of the TCR CDR3. TCRdb re-called the multiplex PCR reads through MiXCR, storing one row per CDR3 protein. The sample lists 300,000 to 450,000 distinct CDR3 sequences; approximately 15% were seen once. CDR1 SNHLY and CDR2 FYNNEI come from the germline V gene. V lost 0 bases to trimming and J lost 7 bases, with 9 bases between them. The CDR3 sequence is 13 residues long. This clonotype was seen at least ten times.

The rearrangement uses TRBV2 and TRBJ1-1; D is ambiguous. Source material: blood. This receptor was obtained from an older woman with Graves' hyperthyroidism. CDR3 DNA sequence: TGTGCCAGCAGTGAAGCGCGGCTGGGTGAAGCTTTCTTT. As protein: CASSEARLGEAFF. The full variable domain, in which reference TRBV2 and TRBJ1-1 provide the parts outside the CDR3, is EPEVTQTPSHQVTQMGQEVILRCVPISNHLYFYWYRQILGQKVEFLVSFYNNEISEKSEIFDDQFSVERPDGSNFTLKIRSTKLEDSAMYFCASSEARLGEAFFGQGTRLTVV.